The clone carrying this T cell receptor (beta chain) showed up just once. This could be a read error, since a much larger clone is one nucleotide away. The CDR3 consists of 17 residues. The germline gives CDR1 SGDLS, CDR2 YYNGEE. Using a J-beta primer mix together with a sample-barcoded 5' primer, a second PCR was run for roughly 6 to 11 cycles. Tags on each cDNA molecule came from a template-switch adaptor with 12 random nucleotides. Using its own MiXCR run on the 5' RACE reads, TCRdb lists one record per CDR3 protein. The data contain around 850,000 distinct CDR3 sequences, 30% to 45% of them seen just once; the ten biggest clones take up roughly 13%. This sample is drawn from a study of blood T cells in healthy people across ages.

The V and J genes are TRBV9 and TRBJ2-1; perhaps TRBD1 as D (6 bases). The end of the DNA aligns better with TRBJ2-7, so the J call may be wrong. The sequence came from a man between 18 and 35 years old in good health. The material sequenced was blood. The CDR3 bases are TGTGCCAGCAGCGCCTTCCAGGGGACCGCTGCTTACAATGAGCAGTACTTC. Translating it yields CASSAFQGTAAYNEQYF.